A single sample gave rise to the 21 T cell receptor beta chains below, sequenced in a study of cytomegalovirus exposure and HLA in healthy donors. The study ran its PCR with 60 Vbeta and 13 Jbeta primers. Assay: immunoSEQ multiplex PCR; the TCRdb copy retains only in-frame clones and omits some. Of 150,000 to 200,000 clones listed, roughly 76% are singletons. The sequencing sample was made of PBMCs. The source is a woman aged 18-30 years in good health and CMV-seropositive.

This clone appeared a single time. The chain employs TRBV6-4 and TRBJ1-1; no clear D gene. CDR1 is MRHNA and CDR2 is SNTAGT in the germline V gene. V was clipped by 0 bases and J by 3 bases, with 8 bases between them. CDR3 length equals 14 residues. CDR3 nucleotides: TGTGCCAGCAGTGACTCGACGAGCGACACTGAAGCTTTCTTT. It codes for CASSDSTSDTEAFF.

V is TRBV4-3 and J is TRBJ2-2; D uncertain. With 0 bases removed from V and 3 bases from J, the gap between germline ends came to 11 bases. The CDR3 has 16 amino acids. Germline V lookup: CDR1 LGHNA, CDR2 YSLEER. The CDR3 here is CASSQDDEADTGELFF. CDR3 sequence (DNA): TGCGCCAGCAGCCAAGATGACGAGGCGGACACCGGGGAGCTGTTTTTT.

This clone has more than one count but fewer than ten. The genes are TRBV11-3 and TRBJ2-1; 7 nucleotides match TRBD2. From germline, CDR1 is SGHNT and CDR2 YENEEA. CDR3 length: 13 residues. V was clipped by 6 bases and J by 5 bases; unmatched bases: 4. The CDR3 bases are TGTGCCAGCAGTTCTCTAGCGGACAATGAGCAGTTCTTC. Amino acids: CASSSLADNEQFF.

The chain employs TRBV4-2 and TRBJ2-1; 11 bases match TRBD2. CDR1 LGHNA and CDR2 YNFKEQ come from the germline V gene. The CDR3 has 15 amino acids. V lost 1 base to trimming and J lost 8 bases; unmatched junction nucleotides: 4. CDR3 sequence reads: CASSQVAGGQDEQFF. The CDR3 DNA reads as TGTGCCAGCAGCCAAGTAGCGGGGGGGCAGGATGAGCAGTTCTTC.

This clone was seen only a few times. The chain couples TRBV19 to TRBJ2-5; tentatively, D is TRBD1 (6 bases). This CDR3 contains 16 residues. V was trimmed by 4 bases and J by 5 bases, leaving 20 bases between them. Germline V gene lookup returns CDR1 LNHDA and CDR2 SQIVND (reference sequence). Written as DNA, the CDR3 is TGTGCCAGTAGTAGTCATAGGGCAGGGGATCGCGAGACCCAGTACTTC. Amino acids: CASSSHRAGDRETQYF.

The rearrangement uses TRBV2 and TRBJ1-1; TRBD1 agrees at 7 bases. The V segment lost 6 bases and the J segment 7 bases; nucleotides outside the gene matches: 5. The CDR3 loop spans 12 amino acids. Germline CDR1 is SNHLY and CDR2 is FYNNEI. For the CDR3, the DNA is TGTGCCAGCAGCCCTTGGACAGGTGAAGCTTTCTTT. Its translation: CASSPWTGEAFF.

The chain has TRBV5-1 and TRBJ1-2; 8 bases align to TRBD1. Per germline, CDR1 SGHRS and CDR2 YFSETQ. This CDR3 region has 18 residues. Trimming removed 2 bases from V and 0 bases from J; junction bases left unmatched: 12. The DNA of the CDR3 is TGCGCCAGCAGCTTAGAGATGAACAGGGGGTCGGCTAACTATGGCTACACCTTC. This translates into CASSLEMNRGSANYGYTF.

The chain links TRBV5-6 to TRBJ2-1, with 7 nucleotides matching TRBD2. The CDR3 extends over 16 amino acids. J gave up 5 bases and V 0 bases, and 8 bases lay outside the gene matches. Germline assignment: CDR1 SGHDT and CDR2 YYEEEE. The chain's CDR3 is CASSLVVSGAHNEQFF. CDR3 nucleotide sequence: TGTGCCAGCAGCTTGGTCGTGAGCGGGGCGCACAATGAGCAGTTCTTC.

About this clone itself: One junction end disagrees with the germline gene, perhaps due to a read error. J is TRBJ2-5 and V is TRBV7-8; 8 bases map to TRBD2. Germline CDR1 and CDR2: SGHVS and FQNEAQ. This CDR3 spans 15 amino acids. The CDR3 region is CASNLGFSGVRTQYF. The CDR3 nucleotides are TGTGCCAGCAACTTAGGGTTTAGCGGGGTGCGGACCCAGTACTTC.

The rearrangement joins TRBV28 to TRBJ2-1; 10 bases agree with TRBD1. V lost 7 bases, J lost 2 bases, and 5 bases stayed unmatched. In germline, CDR1 is MDHEN, CDR2 SYDVKM. The CDR3 spans 15 residues. DNA for the CDR3: TGTGCCAGCATACCGACAGGGGGCGCCTACAATGAGCAGTTCTTC. Encoded protein: CASIPTGGAYNEQFF.

This clone was detected only once. This chain links TRBV5-1 with TRBJ2-3; TRBD2 matches 7 bases. This CDR3 region has 15 residues. V shed 2 bases, J shed 5 bases, and the junction held 8 bases outside the gene matches. Germline CDR1 reads SGHRS; CDR2 reads YFSETQ. The CDR3 loop is CASSFYGGTEDTQYF. CDR3 sequence (DNA): TGCGCCAGCAGCTTCTACGGGGGGACCGAAGATACGCAGTATTTT. Full variable domain (remainder filled in from reference TRBV5-1 and TRBJ2-3): KAGVTQTPRYLIKTRGQQVTLSCSPISGHRSVSWYQQTPGQGLQFLFEYFSETQRNKGNFPGRFSGRQFSNSRSEMNVSTLELGDSALYLCASSFYGGTEDTQYFGPGTRLTVL.

The chain couples TRBV6-4 to TRBJ2-5; D call uncertain. Trimming cost V 2 bases and J 4 bases, with 14 bases left between them. CDR3 length: 15 residues. Germline V gives CDR1 MRHNA, CDR2 SNTAGT. CDR3 coding DNA: TGTGCCAGCAGTGACGCAGACTTACCGGGAGAGACCCAGTACTTC. Its protein is CASSDADLPGETQYF.

The rearrangement joins TRBV7-2 to TRBJ2-3; 10 bases are a match to TRBD1. This CDR3 has 17 amino acids. Germline trimming cut 5 bases from V and 5 bases from J; bases unmatched to any gene: 13. Germline CDR1 reads SGHTA; CDR2 reads FQGNSA. Here the CDR3 DNA reads TGTGCCAGCAGCCCCCCCGACAGGGGGCGCCGGGAAGATACGCAGTATTTT. Its translation: CASSPPDRGRREDTQYF. Using reference TRBV7-2 and TRBJ2-3 for the parts outside the CDR3, the full variable domain is GAGVSQSPSNKVTEKGKDVELRCDPISGHTALYWYRQSLGQGLEFLIYFQGNSAPDKSGLPSDRFSAERTGGSVSTLTIQRTQQEDSAVYLCASSPPDRGRREDTQYFGPGTRLTVL.

The CDR3 nucleotides read TGTGCCAGCAGCCAGAGCCAGGGATACTCTGGGGCCAACGTCCTGACTTTC. It translates to CASSQSQGYSGANVLTF. V usage is TRBV14 and J usage is TRBJ2-6; D might be TRBD1 (5 bases). Deletions cut 3 bases from V and 0 bases from J, with 12 bases between. This CDR3 region has 17 residues. Germline V lookup: CDR1 SGHDN, CDR2 FVKESK.

The V call is TRBV6-4, the J call TRBJ2-3; the match to TRBD2 covers 11 bases. V was clipped by 2 bases and J by 0 bases; unmatched bases: 10. The CDR3 consists of 19 residues. Germline V gene sequence: CDR1 MRHNA, CDR2 SNTAGT. The CDR3 DNA follows: TGTGCCAGCAGTGACACCTACCTAGCGGGGGGCCTTAGCACAGATACGCAGTATTTT. Translated: CASSDTYLAGGLSTDTQYF.

This chain joins TRBV28 and TRBJ1-6; maybe TRBD1 (6 bases). Trimming cost V 5 bases and J 7 bases, with 21 bases left between them. Germline CDR1 and CDR2: MDHEN and SYDVKM. The CDR3 totals 17 residues. Here the CDR3 reads CASSPLSTGTSNSPLHF. CDR3 DNA sequence: TGTGCCAGCAGTCCACTAAGTACCGGGACATCCAATTCACCCCTCCACTTT.

The sample holds a few counts of this clone. The DNA of the CDR3 is TGCGCCAGCAGCTTGCCCGCGAACACCGGGGAGCTGTTTTTT. It translates to CASSLPANTGELFF. The chain couples TRBV5-1 to TRBJ2-2; D unresolved. The V gene's germline CDR1 is SGHRS and CDR2 YFSETQ. V lost 1 base and J lost 0, with 4 bases in between. The length of the CDR3 is 14 residues.

The sample holds one count of this clone. The chain joins TRBV7-2 to TRBJ2-3, with 9 bases that match TRBD2. This CDR3 region has 15 residues. V lost 6 bases, J lost 2 bases, and 6 bases stayed unmatched. Germline V CDR1 and CDR2: SGHTA, FQGNSA. In DNA form, the CDR3 reads TGTGCCAGCAGTACGACTAGCGGAAACACAGATACGCAGTATTTT. It translates to CASSTTSGNTDTQYF. The whole variable domain, remainder taken from reference TRBV7-2 and TRBJ2-3, is GAGVSQSPSNKVTEKGKDVELRCDPISGHTALYWYRQSLGQGLEFLIYFQGNSAPDKSGLPSDRFSAERTGGSVSTLTIQRTQQEDSAVYLCASSTTSGNTDTQYFGPGTRLTVL.

This clone was seen more than once but under ten times. The V and J genes are TRBV2 and TRBJ1-5; no firm D call. CDR1 and CDR2 (germline): SNHLY, FYNNEI. This CDR3 contains 15 residues. Trimming pared 2 bases from V and 6 bases from J, leaving 14 bases between. Here the CDR3 DNA reads TGTGCCAGCAGTGAAACTCTGTTGGGGAGTCAGCCCCAGCATTTT. It translates to CASSETLLGSQPQHF.

Only a few counts were recorded for this clone. The chain has TRBV6-5 and TRBJ2-3; no definite D call. This CDR3 spans 16 amino acids. V was clipped by 4 bases and J by 0 bases, with 14 bases between them. Germline lookup yields CDR1 MNHEY and CDR2 SVGAGI. The DNA for the CDR3 is TGTGCCAGCAGTTCGAGAAGAGCGAGTAGCACAGATACGCAGTATTTT. It specifies CASSSRRASSTDTQYF.

The chain combines TRBV21-1 with TRBJ1-2; TRBD1 reflects the table's D call only, with no check against the DNA. TRBV21-1 is an annotated pseudogene. There are 14 residues in the CDR3. The CDR3 reads CASSRPGQQPGYTF. CDR3 sequence (DNA): TGTGCCAGCAGCCGGCCGGGACAGCAGCCTGGCTACACCTTC.